A selection of T cell receptor beta chains follows, all from one sample in a study of blood T cell repertoires in COVID-19. Generated by immunoSEQ multiplex PCR, the TCRdb table keeps only in-frame clones and is missing some. The sample includes approximately 290,000 clones, roughly nine tenths of them seen just once. Material: peripheral blood. The receptors stem from a woman aged 25 to 39 with COVID-19, enrolled during active disease. Each CDR3 is given with its conserved first and last residue. The D gene is left open where the match is weak. Some rows have no size entry. The others give once, few or many, or a class for an expanded clone.

d_call j_call v_call clone_size cdr3_nt cdr3_aa
TRBD2 TRBJ2-2 TRBV5-4 once TGTGCCAGCAGCTTGGCCCTTGTGGCTAGCGGGAGCGGGGAGCTGTTTTTT CASSLALVASGSGELFF
NA TRBJ2-4 TRBV6-5 NA TGTGCCAGCAGACTAGGGGGAAACATTCAGTACTTC CASRLGGNIQYF
TRBD1 TRBJ1-2 TRBV6-5 NA TGTGCCAGCAGAAGGACAGGGGATGGCTACACCTTC CASRRTGDGYTF
NA TRBJ1-1 TRBV29-1 NA TGCAGCGTTGGGTATTGGTCAGGGAGGGACACTGAAGCTTTCTTT CSVGYWSGRDTEAFF
NA TRBJ2-7 TRBV19 NA TGTGCCAGTAGTATTACGGTTTTCTACGAGCAGTACTTC CASSITVFYEQYF
NA TRBJ1-1 TRBV3-1/TRBV3-2 NA TGTGCCAGCAGCCTACGGACAGAGGAGGCTTTCTTT CASSLRTEEAFF
TRBD2 TRBJ2-7 TRBV13 NA TGTGCCAGCAGCTCAGCGGGAGGACCCTACGAGCAGTACTTC CASSSAGGPYEQYF
TRBD1 TRBJ1-4 TRBV25-1 NA TGTGCCAGCAGTGAAAAGGGGAAGCCAGGGGGTGAAAAACTGTTTTTT CASSEKGKPGGEKLFF
NA TRBJ1-2 TRBV12-5 NA TGTGCTAGTGGTTTAAGCGGGAACTATGGCTACACCTTC CASGLSGNYGYTF
TRBD1 TRBJ1-5 TRBV6-5 NA TGTGCCAGCAGCAGGTGGGGACAGGGTAATCAGCCCCAGCATTTT CASSRWGQGNQPQHF
NA TRBJ1-6 TRBV5-5 once TGTGCCAGCAGCTTGGGCGTTCAGGGAGGTAATTCACCCCTCCACTTT CASSLGVQGGNSPLHF
NA TRBJ1-2 TRBV30 NA TGTGCCTGGAGTGTAGAGAGGAAAACATGGGGGGGAGTGTATGGCTACACCTTC CAWSVERKTWGGVYGYTF
TRBD2 TRBJ2-3 TRBV6-4 many TGTGCCAGCAGTGACTCGGGACTAGCGGGAGGGCAGTATTTT CASSDSGLAGGQYF
TRBD2 TRBJ2-7 TRBV7-8 NA TGTGCCAGCAGCACGACGCAGGGGGGAGCGGGAGGGCCAGGCGAGCAGTACTTC CASSTTQGGAGGPGEQYF
TRBD1 TRBJ1-5 TRBV19 NA TGTGCCAGTAGTCCTATTGGACAGGGGTCGAATCAGCCCCAGCATTTT CASSPIGQGSNQPQHF
NA TRBJ2-7 TRBV7-8 NA TGTGCCAGCAGCCGACTAGATAACGAGCAGTACTTC CASSRLDNEQYF
NA TRBJ1-4 TRBV30 NA TGTGCCTGGTCCCTGACTGGGAGTCTGTTTTTT CAWSLTGSLFF
NA TRBJ2-7 TRBV28 NA TGTGCCAGCAGTCGGACACCCTACGAGCAGTACTTC CASSRTPYEQYF
NA TRBJ2-5 TRBV2 NA TGTGCCAGCAACTCTAACAGGGAGGGTGAGACCCAGTACTTC CASNSNREGETQYF
NA TRBJ2-5 TRBV7-9 NA TGTGCCAGCAGCCTCATCACGGGACAAGAGACCCAGTACTTC CASSLITGQETQYF
TRBD2 TRBJ2-7 TRBV27 NA TGTGCTAGCGGGAGGGATTTCTGGGAGCAGTACTTC CASGRDFWEQYF
TRBD1 TRBJ2-7 TRBV13 NA TGTGCCAGCAGCCTATGGGACAGCTCCTCCTACGAGCAGTACTTC CASSLWDSSSYEQYF
TRBD2 TRBJ2-1 TRBV19 NA TGTGCCAGTAGTAAGCGGGGACTAGCGGGAGGGAGCTCCTACAATGAGCAGTTCTTC CASSKRGLAGGSSYNEQFF
TRBD1 TRBJ2-1 TRBV28 NA TGTGCCAGCAGTTTAAAGGTAAGGACAGGGTATGAGCAGTTCTTC CASSLKVRTGYEQFF
TRBD1 TRBJ1-5 TRBV12-5 once TGTGCTAGTGGTTTACAGGGGTATCAGCCCCAGCATTTT CASGLQGYQPQHF
NA TRBJ1-1 TRBV6-2/TRBV6-3 NA TGTGCCAGCAGTTACTGGGCAGAAAGAGAAGCTTTCTTT CASSYWAEREAFF
TRBD1 TRBJ1-2 TRBV7-8 NA TGTGCCAGCAGCTCTGGTACGAGGACAGGGGCGAACTATGGCTACACCTTC CASSSGTRTGANYGYTF
NA TRBJ2-7 TRBV5-4 NA TGTGCCAGCAGCTCGGCCTACGAGCAGTACTTC CASSSAYEQYF
TRBD1 TRBJ2-2 TRBV24-1 once TGTGCCACCGGCACGACAGGGGGCAGGCACGGGGAGCTGTTTTTT CATGTTGGRHGELFF
NA TRBJ2-7 TRBV24-1 once TGTGCCACCAGTGACCGAACAGGTTCGTTCTACGAGCAGTACTTC CATSDRTGSFYEQYF
NA TRBJ2-1 TRBV2 NA TGTGCCAGCAGTGAAGGAGGGCTAGCCGGCGCCTACAATGAGCAGTTCTTC CASSEGGLAGAYNEQFF
NA TRBJ2-1 TRBV29-1 NA TGCAGCGTTCCAAAACCACGAGCTTCCTACAATGAGCAGTTCTTC CSVPKPRASYNEQFF
NA TRBJ1-2 TRBV29-1 once TGCAGCGTTGGGTCCAGGGAAGGAGTTTATGGCTACACCTTC CSVGSREGVYGYTF
TRBD1 TRBJ2-1 TRBV5-5 once TGTGCCAGCAGCTTGGGGACAGGGTATGGCAATGAGCAGTTCTTC CASSLGTGYGNEQFF
NA TRBJ1-1 TRBV10-2 NA TGCGCCAGCATGAATGAGGATGAAGCTTTCTTT CASMNEDEAFF
TRBD1 TRBJ2-7 TRBV10-3 NA TGTGCCATCAGTGAGGCGACAGGGAAGTTAGCCTACGAGCAGTACTTC CAISEATGKLAYEQYF
NA TRBJ1-5 TRBV5-6 few TGTGCCAGCAGCGTATATACAGGGCGTAATCAGCCCCAGCATTTT CASSVYTGRNQPQHF
NA TRBJ1-2 TRBV19 NA TGTGCCAGTAGTAACAGCTATGGCTACACCTTC CASSNSYGYTF
NA TRBJ2-5 TRBV29-1 NA TGCAGCGTTTTACTAGGGGAGACCCAGTACTTC CSVLLGETQYF
TRBD1 TRBJ1-1 TRBV9 NA TGTGCCAGCAGCGTTTCGGGGGACAGAGGAGAAGCTTTCTTT CASSVSGDRGEAFF